A selection of T cell receptor beta chains follows, all from one sample in a study of T cells in Graves' hyperthyroidism and ophthalmopathy. TCRdb independently ran MiXCR on the multiplex PCR reads; one entry per CDR3 protein. Of hundreds of thousands of distinct CDR3 sequences detected, nearly 45% appear once; the ten largest clones hold about 7%. Sequences were obtained from peripheral blood or thyroid tissue (not recorded which). All receptors derive from an adult man with Graves' disease, either hyperthyroidism or ophthalmopathy (not recorded which). Each CDR3 is given with its conserved first and last residue. A D gene is named only where the DNA matches it firmly. Clone size, where shown, is once, few, many, or a class for clones that have expanded.

size,D,J,V,CDR3,DNA
many,.,TRBJ1-5,TRBV2,CASSEIGTNQPQHF,TGTGCCAGCAGTGAAATAGGGACAAATCAGCCCCAGCATTTT
.,.,TRBJ2-7,TRBV12-3/TRBV12-4,CASSSRTGVSYEQYF,TGTGCCAGCAGTTCCAGGACGGGTGTCTCCTACGAGCAGTACTTC
.,.,TRBJ1-1,TRBV12-3/TRBV12-4,CASSLWTDNGEAFF,TGTGCCAGCAGTTTATGGACGGATAACGGTGAAGCTTTCTTT
few,TRBD1,TRBJ2-5,TRBV12-3/TRBV12-4,CASSQGQGAETQYF,TGTGCCAGCAGTCAAGGACAGGGGGCAGAGACCCAGTACTTC
.,TRBD1,TRBJ1-4,TRBV2,CASSSLTGSNEKLFF,TGTGCCAGCAGTTCCCTGACAGGGTCTAATGAAAAACTGTTTTTT
.,TRBD2,TRBJ2-7,TRBV7-6,CASSSAGTSYEQYF,TGTGCCAGCAGCTCCGCCGGGACTAGCTACGAGCAGTACTTC
.,TRBD1,TRBJ1-2,TRBV29-1,CSVGGLAGGTGYTF,TGCAGCGTTGGTGGCCTCGCAGGGGGGACTGGCTACACCTTC
.,.,TRBJ1-2,TRBV7-9,CASSFGRENGYTF,TGTGCCAGCAGCTTTGGTCGGGAGAATGGCTACACCTTC
many,.,TRBJ1-5,TRBV19,CASGGAGDQPQHF,TGTGCCAGTGGTGGGGCAGGCGACCAGCCCCAGCATTTT
.,TRBD1,TRBJ1-1,TRBV10-3,CASSTSGGQTEAFF,TGTGCCAGCAGTACCTCAGGGGGCCAAACTGAAGCTTTCTTT
few,TRBD1,TRBJ2-7,TRBV7-2,CASSWDRGPSEQYF,TGTGCCAGCAGCTGGGACAGGGGGCCGTCCGAGCAGTACTTC
many,TRBD1,TRBJ2-7,TRBV7-9,CASSLAPGGEQYF,TGTGCCAGCAGCTTAGCCCCAGGGGGCGAGCAGTACTTC
many,TRBD1,TRBJ1-1,TRBV9,CASSPRTGNAFF,TGTGCCAGCAGCCCCCGGACAGGGAACGCTTTCTTT
.,TRBD1,TRBJ1-2,TRBV29-1,CSALSTGEGGYTF,TGCAGCGCACTCTCGACAGGGGAGGGGGGCTACACCTTC
.,.,TRBJ1-1,TRBV7-9,CASNLAGGREAFF,TGTGCCAGCAACTTAGCGGGGGGCCGTGAAGCTTTCTTT
.,.,TRBJ2-7,TRBV20-1,CSARDNGGDEQYF,TGCAGTGCTAGAGATAACGGGGGTGACGAGCAGTACTTC
.,.,TRBJ2-7,TRBV7-9,CASSQDNHYEQYF,TGTGCCAGCAGCCAAGACAACCACTACGAGCAGTACTTC
.,TRBD1,TRBJ1-1,TRBV29-1,CSSGQGRDTEAFF,TGCAGCTCCGGACAGGGAAGGGACACTGAAGCTTTCTTT
.,TRBD1,TRBJ2-7,TRBV15,CATSQEPLLVTGGVTYEQYF,TGTGCCACCAGCCAAGAACCCTTACTGGTGACAGGGGGAGTCACCTACGAGCAGTACTTC
.,.,TRBJ2-2,TRBV19,CASSPGTNTGELFF,TGTGCCAGTTCTCCGGGGACGAACACCGGGGAGCTGTTTTTT
.,.,TRBJ1-2,TRBV2,CASSLGPLRGYTF,TGTGCCAGCAGCTTGGGACCTCTTCGAGGCTACACCTTC
.,.,TRBJ1-1,TRBV12-3/TRBV12-4,CASSLGGASREAFF,TGTGCCAGCAGTTTAGGAGGGGCCAGCCGTGAAGCTTTCTTT
once,TRBD1,TRBJ1-1,TRBV7-8,CASSPREGGVGTEAFF,TGTGCCAGCAGTCCCCGTGAAGGGGGCGTGGGCACTGAAGCTTTCTTT
.,.,TRBJ2-5,TRBV5-1,CASGLEGETQYF,TGCGCCAGCGGCTTGGAGGGCGAGACCCAGTACTTC
.,.,TRBJ1-2,TRBV29-1,CSVKAGIDYGYTF,TGCAGCGTTAAAGCGGGGATTGACTACGGCTACACCTTC
once,.,TRBJ2-5,TRBV7-8,CASSLSRVGWEAQYF,TGTGCCAGCAGCTTATCCAGGGTAGGGTGGGAGGCCCAGTACTTC
.,TRBD1,TRBJ1-2,TRBV10-3,CAISAGTGLGYTF,TGTGCCATCAGTGCTGGGACAGGGCTTGGCTACACCTTC
many,.,TRBJ1-2,TRBV7-9,CASSPGNPNYGYTF,TGTGCCAGCAGCCCAGGGAACCCTAACTATGGCTACACCTTC
.,.,TRBJ1-1,TRBV29-1,CSVDGGGKAFF,TGCAGCGTTGACGGGGGCGGTAAAGCTTTCTTT
.,TRBD1,TRBJ2-7,TRBV7-9,CASSLAGQGTTYEQYF,TGTGCCAGCAGCTTAGCGGGACAGGGGACGACCTACGAGCAGTACTTC
.,.,TRBJ1-5,TRBV29-1,CSVDNRGDQPQHF,TGCAGCGTCGACAATAGGGGGGATCAGCCCCAGCATTTT